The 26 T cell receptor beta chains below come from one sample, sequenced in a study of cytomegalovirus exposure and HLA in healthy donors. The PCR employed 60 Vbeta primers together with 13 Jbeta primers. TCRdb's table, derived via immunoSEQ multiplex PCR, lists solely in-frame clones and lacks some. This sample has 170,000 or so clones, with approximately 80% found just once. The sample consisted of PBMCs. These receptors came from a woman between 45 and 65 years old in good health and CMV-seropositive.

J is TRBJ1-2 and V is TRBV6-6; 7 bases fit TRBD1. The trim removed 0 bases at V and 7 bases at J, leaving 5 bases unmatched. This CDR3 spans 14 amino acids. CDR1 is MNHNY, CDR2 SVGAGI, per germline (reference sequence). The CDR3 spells CASSYSIRTGGYTF. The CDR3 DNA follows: TGTGCCAGCAGTTACTCGATAAGGACAGGTGGCTACACCTTC.

CDR3 nucleotides: TGCGCCAGCAGCACGACAGGGGATGGCACTGAAGCTTTCTTT. Protein: CASSTTGDGTEAFF. The chain recombines TRBV5-1 with TRBJ1-1; 8 bases map to TRBD1. The CDR3 sequence is 14 residues long. CDR1 and CDR2 (germline): SGHRS, YFSETQ. The J segment lost 4 bases and the V segment lost 4 bases, leaving 6 bases of the junction unmatched.

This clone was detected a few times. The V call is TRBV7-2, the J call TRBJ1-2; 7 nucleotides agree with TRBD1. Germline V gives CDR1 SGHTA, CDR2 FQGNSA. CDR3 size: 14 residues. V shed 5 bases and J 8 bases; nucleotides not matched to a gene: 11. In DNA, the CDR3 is TGTGCCAGCAGCGCCCTTGACAGGGTCCGGGGCTACACCTTC. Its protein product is CASSALDRVRGYTF.

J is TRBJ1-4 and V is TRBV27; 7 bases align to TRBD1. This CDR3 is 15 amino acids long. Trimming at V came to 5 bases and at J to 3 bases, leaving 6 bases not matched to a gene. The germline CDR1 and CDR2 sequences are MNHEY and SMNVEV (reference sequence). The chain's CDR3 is CASSVYRGANEKLFF. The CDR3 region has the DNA TGTGCCAGCAGTGTCTACAGGGGAGCTAATGAAAAACTGTTTTTT.

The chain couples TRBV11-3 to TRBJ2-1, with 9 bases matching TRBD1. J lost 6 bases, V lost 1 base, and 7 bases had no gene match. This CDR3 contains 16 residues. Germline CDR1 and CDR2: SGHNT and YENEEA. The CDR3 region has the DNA TGTGCCAGCAGCTTAGGGGGGGGACAGGGCGGCAATGAGCAGTTCTTC. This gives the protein CASSLGGGQGGNEQFF.

Written as DNA, the CDR3 is TGTGCCAGCAGCCAAGGACTAGCGGGAGCGACCCAGTACTTC. Its translation is CASSQGLAGATQYF. J is TRBJ2-5 and V is TRBV4-2; 12 nucleotides agree with TRBD2. CDR1 and CDR2 (germline): LGHNA, YNFKEQ. The CDR3 contains 14 residues. J gave up 7 bases and V 1 base, and 1 base lay outside the gene matches.

The CDR3 nucleotides read TGTGCCAGCAGGCGAGGGTACGAGCAGTACTTC. Translated: CASRRGYEQYF. The J gene is TRBJ2-7, the V gene TRBV2; possibly TRBD2 for D (5 bases). The V end was cut by 6 bases, the J end by 4 bases, with 7 bases between. Germline-derived CDR1 and CDR2 are SNHLY and FYNNEI. This CDR3 is built from 11 residues.

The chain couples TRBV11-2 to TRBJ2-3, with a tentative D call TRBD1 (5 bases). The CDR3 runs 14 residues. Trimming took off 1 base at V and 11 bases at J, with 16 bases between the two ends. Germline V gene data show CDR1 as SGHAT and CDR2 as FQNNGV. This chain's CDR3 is CASSLGQLPIGQYF. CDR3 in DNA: TGTGCCAGCAGCTTAGGACAGTTACCGATCGGGCAGTATTTT.

The CDR3 protein is CASSFLGLSGTEAFF. The CDR3, as DNA: TGCGCCAGCAGCTTCCTAGGACTTTCGGGCACTGAAGCTTTCTTT. The rearrangement links TRBV5-1 to TRBJ1-1; D gene unclear. Germline CDR1 and CDR2: SGHRS and YFSETQ. V shed 2 bases and J shed 4 bases, with 15 bases lying between them. The CDR3 runs 15 residues.

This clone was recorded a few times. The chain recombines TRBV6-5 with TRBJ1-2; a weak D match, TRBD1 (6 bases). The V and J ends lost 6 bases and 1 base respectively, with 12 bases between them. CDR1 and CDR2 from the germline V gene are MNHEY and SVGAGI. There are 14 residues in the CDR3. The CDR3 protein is CASRFTGYNYGYTF. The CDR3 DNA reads TGTGCCAGCAGATTTACAGGGTATAACTATGGCTACACCTTC.

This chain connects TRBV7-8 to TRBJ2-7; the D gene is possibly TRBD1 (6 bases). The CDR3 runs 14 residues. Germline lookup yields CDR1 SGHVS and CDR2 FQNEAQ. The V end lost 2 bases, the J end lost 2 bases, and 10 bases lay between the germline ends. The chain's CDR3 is CASSLRDTTYEQYF. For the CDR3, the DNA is TGTGCCAGCAGCTTAAGGGACACAACCTACGAGCAGTACTTC.

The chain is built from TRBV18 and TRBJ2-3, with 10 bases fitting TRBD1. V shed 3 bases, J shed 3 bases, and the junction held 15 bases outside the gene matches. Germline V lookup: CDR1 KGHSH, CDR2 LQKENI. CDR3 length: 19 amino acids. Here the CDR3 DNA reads TGTGCCAGCTCACCCGACAGGGGGCGCGGTAAGGGGACTACAGATACGCAGTATTTT. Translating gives CASSPDRGRGKGTTDTQYF. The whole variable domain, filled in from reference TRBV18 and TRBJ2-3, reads NAGVMQNPRHLVRRRGQEARLRCSPMKGHSHVYWYRQLPEEGLKFMVYLQKENIIDESGMPKERFSAEFPKEGPSILRIQQVVRGDSAAYFCASSPDRGRGKGTTDTQYFGPGTRLTVL.

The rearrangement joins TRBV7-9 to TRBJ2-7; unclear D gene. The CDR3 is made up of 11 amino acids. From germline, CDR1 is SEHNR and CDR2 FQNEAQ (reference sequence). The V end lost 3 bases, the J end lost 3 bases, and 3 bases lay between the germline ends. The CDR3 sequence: CASSFNYEQYF. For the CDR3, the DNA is TGTGCCAGCAGCTTTAACTACGAGCAGTACTTC.

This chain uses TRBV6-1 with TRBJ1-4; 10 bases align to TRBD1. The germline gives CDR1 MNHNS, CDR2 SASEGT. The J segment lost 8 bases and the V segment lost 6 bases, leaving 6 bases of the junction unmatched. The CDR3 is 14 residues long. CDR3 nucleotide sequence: TGTGCCAGCAGCCGGGACAGGGGTGGCGAAAAACTGTTTTTT. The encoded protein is CASSRDRGGEKLFF.

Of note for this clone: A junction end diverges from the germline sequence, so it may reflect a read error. CDR3 protein: CSSSLAASGGGDTQYF. The CDR3 DNA reads as TGTTCCAGCAGCTTAGCTGCTAGCGGGGGGGGAGATACGCAGTATTTT. V is TRBV7-9 and J is TRBJ2-3; 12 bases fit TRBD2. In germline, CDR1 is SEHNR, CDR2 FQNEAQ (reference sequence). This CDR3 comprises 16 residues.

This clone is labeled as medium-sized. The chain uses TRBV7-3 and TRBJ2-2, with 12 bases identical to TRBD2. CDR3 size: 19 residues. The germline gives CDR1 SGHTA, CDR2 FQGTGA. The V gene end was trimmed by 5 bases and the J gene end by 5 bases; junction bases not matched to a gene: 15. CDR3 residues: CASSRLALAGGDGTGELFF. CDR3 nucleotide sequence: TGTGCCAGCAGCCGCTTAGCCCTAGCGGGAGGGGACGGAACCGGGGAGCTGTTTTTT. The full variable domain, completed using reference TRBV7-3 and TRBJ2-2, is GAGVSQTPSNKVTEKGKYVELRCDPISGHTALYWYRQSLGQGPEFLIYFQGTGAADDSGLPNDRFFAVRPEGSVSTLKIQRTERGDSAVYLCASSRLALAGGDGTGELFFGEGSRLTVL.

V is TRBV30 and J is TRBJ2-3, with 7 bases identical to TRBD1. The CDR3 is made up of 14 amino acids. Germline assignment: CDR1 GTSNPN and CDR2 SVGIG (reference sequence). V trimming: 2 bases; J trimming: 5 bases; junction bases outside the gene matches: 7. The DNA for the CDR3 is TGTGCCTGGAGTACCGGACAGGCTGTAGATACGCAGTATTTT. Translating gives CAWSTGQAVDTQYF.

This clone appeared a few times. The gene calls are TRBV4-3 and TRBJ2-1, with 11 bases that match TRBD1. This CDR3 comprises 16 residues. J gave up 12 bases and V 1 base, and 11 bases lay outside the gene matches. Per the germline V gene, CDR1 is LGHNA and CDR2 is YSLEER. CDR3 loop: CASSQVLRDRGGRQFF. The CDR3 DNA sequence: TGCGCCAGCAGCCAAGTCCTGAGGGACAGGGGGGGACGGCAGTTCTTC.

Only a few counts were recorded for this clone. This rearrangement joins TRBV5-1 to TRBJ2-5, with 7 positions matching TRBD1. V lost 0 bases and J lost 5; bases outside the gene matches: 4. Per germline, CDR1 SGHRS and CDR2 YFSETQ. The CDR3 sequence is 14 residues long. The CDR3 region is CASSLGGGRETQYF. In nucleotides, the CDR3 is TGCGCCAGCAGCTTGGGAGGGGGCAGGGAGACCCAGTACTTC.

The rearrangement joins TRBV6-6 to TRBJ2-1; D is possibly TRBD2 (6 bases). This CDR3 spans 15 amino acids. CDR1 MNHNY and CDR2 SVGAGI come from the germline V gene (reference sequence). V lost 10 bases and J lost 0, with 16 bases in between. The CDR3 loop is CATRLTGSSYNEQFF. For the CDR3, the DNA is TGTGCCACGCGTCTCACCGGGAGCTCCTACAATGAGCAGTTCTTC.

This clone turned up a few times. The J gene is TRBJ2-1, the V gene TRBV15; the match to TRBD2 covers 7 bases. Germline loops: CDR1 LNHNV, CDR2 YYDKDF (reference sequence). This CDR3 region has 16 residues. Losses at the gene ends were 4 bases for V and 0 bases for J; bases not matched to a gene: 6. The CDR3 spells CATSTGGPISYNEQFF. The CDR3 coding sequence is TGTGCCACCAGCACGGGGGGACCCATCTCCTACAATGAGCAGTTCTTC.

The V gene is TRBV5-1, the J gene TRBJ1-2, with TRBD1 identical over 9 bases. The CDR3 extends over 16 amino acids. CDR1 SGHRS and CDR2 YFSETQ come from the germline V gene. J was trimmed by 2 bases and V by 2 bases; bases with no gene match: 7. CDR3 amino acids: CASSFDRDRVNYGYTF. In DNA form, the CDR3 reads TGCGCCAGCAGCTTCGACCGGGACAGGGTGAACTATGGCTACACCTTC. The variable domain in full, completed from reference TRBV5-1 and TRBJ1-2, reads KAGVTQTPRYLIKTRGQQVTLSCSPISGHRSVSWYQQTPGQGLQFLFEYFSETQRNKGNFPGRFSGRQFSNSRSEMNVSTLELGDSALYLCASSFDRDRVNYGYTFGSGTRLTVV.

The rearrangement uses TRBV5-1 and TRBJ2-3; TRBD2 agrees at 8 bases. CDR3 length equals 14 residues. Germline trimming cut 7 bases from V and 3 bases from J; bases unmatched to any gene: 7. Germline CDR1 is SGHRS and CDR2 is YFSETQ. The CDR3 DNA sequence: TGCGCCAGCCTCGACGGGGGGGGGACAGATACGCAGTATTTT. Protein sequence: CASLDGGGTDTQYF.

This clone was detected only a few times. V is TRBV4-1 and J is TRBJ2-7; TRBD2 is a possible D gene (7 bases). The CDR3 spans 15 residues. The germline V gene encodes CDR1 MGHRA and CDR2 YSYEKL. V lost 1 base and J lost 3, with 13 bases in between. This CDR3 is CASSQVLGGDYEQYF. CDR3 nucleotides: TGCGCCAGCAGCCAAGTCCTAGGGGGGGACTACGAGCAGTACTTC.

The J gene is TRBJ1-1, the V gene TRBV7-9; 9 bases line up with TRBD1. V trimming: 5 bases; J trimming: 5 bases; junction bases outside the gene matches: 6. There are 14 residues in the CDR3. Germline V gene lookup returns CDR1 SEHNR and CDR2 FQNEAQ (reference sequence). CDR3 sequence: CASSPDRGRTEAFF. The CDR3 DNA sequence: TGTGCCAGCAGCCCGGACAGGGGTCGGACTGAAGCTTTCTTT.

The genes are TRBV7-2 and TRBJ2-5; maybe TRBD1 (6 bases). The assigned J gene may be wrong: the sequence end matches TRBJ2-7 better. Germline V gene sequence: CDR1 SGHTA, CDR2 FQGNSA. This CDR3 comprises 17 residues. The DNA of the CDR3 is TGTGCCAGCAGCTTATCTATCGGGGCAGGGGCGGGTAACGAGCAGTACTTC. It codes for CASSLSIGAGAGNEQYF.